A single sample gave rise to the 24 T cell receptor beta chains below, sequenced in a study of shared clonotypes between healthy human individuals. Sequenced by immunoSEQ multiplex PCR; TCRdb stores in-frame clones only, minus some. The sample includes some 2 million clones, roughly 95% seen only once; the top ten take 0.13%. The sample consisted of naive CD4+ T cells sorted from blood. The subset: CD45RA+ positively selected. The receptors were sampled from a young man in good health.

The rearrangement joins TRBV19 to TRBJ1-1; D gene uncertain. This CDR3 is 11 amino acids long. V gave up 10 bases and J gave up 6 bases, with 12 bases separating them. Germline CDR1 and CDR2: LNHDA and SQIVND (reference sequence). The CDR3 DNA reads TGTGCCACCTTTATGAGACCTGAAGCTTTCTTT. Amino acid sequence: CATFMRPEAFF.

As for this clone: Additional DNA sequences in this sample encode the identical CDR3. The gene calls are TRBV18 and TRBJ2-7, with D perhaps being TRBD1 or TRBD2 (5 bases each). The V and J ends lost 3 bases and 0 bases respectively, with 9 bases between them. The CDR3 runs 14 residues. CDR1 and CDR2 from the germline V gene are KGHSH and LQKENI. CDR3 sequence (DNA): TGTGCCAGCTCACCGGCAGGGAGCTCCTACGAGCAGTACTTC. Translation: CASSPAGSSYEQYF.

The chain is built from TRBV19 and TRBJ2-7, with D possibly being TRBD1 (6 bases). CDR1 and CDR2 from the germline V gene are LNHDA and SQIVND (reference sequence). This CDR3 is 15 amino acids long. Deletions cut 2 bases from V and 2 bases from J, with 13 bases between. DNA for the CDR3: TGTGCCAGTAGTATACAGACAGGACCTCCCTACGAGCAGTACTTC. This codes for CASSIQTGPPYEQYF.

Regarding this clone: The identical CDR3 is also encoded by other nucleotide sequences in the sample. This rearrangement joins TRBV2 to TRBJ1-5; TRBD1 aligns across 11 bases. This CDR3 has 13 residues. V trimming: 6 bases; J trimming: 7 bases; junction bases outside the gene matches: 2. Germline V gives CDR1 SNHLY, CDR2 FYNNEI. For the CDR3, the DNA is TGTGCCAGCAGGGGACAGGGGGACCAGCCCCAGCATTTT. It translates to CASRGQGDQPQHF. Full variable domain (missing parts from reference TRBV2 and TRBJ1-5): EPEVTQTPSHQVTQMGQEVILRCVPISNHLYFYWYRQILGQKVEFLVSFYNNEISEKSEIFDDQFSVERPDGSNFTLKIRSTKLEDSAMYFCASRGQGDQPQHFGDGTRLSIL.

The V and J genes are TRBV11-2 and TRBJ1-6; 9 nucleotides agree with TRBD1. The CDR3 has 14 residues. Trimming cost V 6 bases and J 7 bases; bases outside gene matches: 4. Per the germline V gene, CDR1 is SGHAT and CDR2 is FQNNGV. The CDR3 here is CASSFDRGNSPLHF. CDR3 nucleotide sequence: TGTGCCAGCAGTTTCGACAGGGGGAATTCACCCCTCCACTTT. Filled out from reference TRBV11-2 and TRBJ1-6, the complete variable domain reads EAGVAQSPRYKIIEKRQSVAFWCNPISGHATLYWYQQILGQGPKLLIQFQNNGVVDDSQLPKDRFSAERLKGVDSTLKIQPAKLEDSAVYLCASSFDRGNSPLHFGNGTRLTVT.

The table lists this clone with a count of one. The CDR3 is CASSSYRDREYEQYF. Here the CDR3 DNA reads TGTGCCAGCAGCTCATACCGGGACAGGGAGTACGAGCAGTACTTC. The chain has TRBV7-6 and TRBJ2-7; TRBD1 matches 9 bases. Per germline, CDR1 SGHVS and CDR2 FNYEAQ. Unmatched junction bases numbered 8, after V lost 4 bases and J lost 4 bases. This CDR3 spans 15 amino acids.

This sequence joins TRBV10-3 and TRBJ2-2; 7 bases fit TRBD1. Germline V gives CDR1 ENHRY, CDR2 SYGVKD. With 10 bases clipped from V and 6 bases from J, the junction kept 11 bases outside the gene matches. The CDR3 is 14 residues long. CDR3 residues: CATDRVGQAGELFF. In nucleotides, the CDR3 is TGTGCCACGGATCGGGTTGGACAGGCCGGGGAGCTGTTTTTT.

This chain uses TRBV5-1 with TRBJ2-3, with D possibly matching TRBD2 (6 bases). The ends were cut back, 4 bases at V and 6 bases at J, with 15 bases in the middle. Germline V CDR1 and CDR2: SGHRS, YFSETQ. This CDR3 contains 14 residues. In nucleotides, the CDR3 is TGCGCCAGCAGCCCGGGACTGGCCTCTGATACGCAGTATTTT. This encodes CASSPGLASDTQYF.

The chain is built from TRBV7-3 and TRBJ1-3; no reliable D call. The CDR3 has 13 residues. CDR1 and CDR2 from the germline V gene are SGHTA and FQGTGA. Between the trimmed V and J ends, which lost 5 bases and 3 bases, there was a span of 8 bases. CDR3 residues: CASSAEVGNTIYF. The CDR3 nucleotides are TGTGCCAGCAGCGCCGAAGTTGGAAACACCATATATTTT.

J is TRBJ2-1 and V is TRBV30; 9 positions agree with TRBD2. This CDR3 has 15 amino acids. Losses at the gene ends were 0 bases for V and 5 bases for J; bases not matched to a gene: 5. Germline V gene sequence: CDR1 GTSNPN, CDR2 SVGIG (reference sequence). The CDR3 protein is CAWSVMRGGHNEQFF. CDR3 bases: TGTGCCTGGAGTGTAATGCGGGGGGGACACAATGAGCAGTTCTTC.

V gene TRBV18 combines with J gene TRBJ2-3; D call uncertain. Germline V gene lookup returns CDR1 KGHSH and CDR2 LQKENI. This CDR3 region has 16 residues. V was clipped by 0 bases and J by 2 bases, with 12 bases between them. This CDR3 reads CASSPPVLQPTDTQYF. The CDR3 nucleotides are TGTGCCAGCTCACCACCGGTCCTACAACCCACAGATACGCAGTATTTT.

This clone was detected a few times. The chain couples TRBV11-2 to TRBJ1-5, with TRBD1 as a possible D gene (6 bases). There are 14 residues in the CDR3. Germline V gene sequence: CDR1 SGHAT, CDR2 FQNNGV. V lost 6 bases and J 7 bases, leaving 16 bases between the germline ends. The CDR3 protein is CASSKQGKGQPQHF. The CDR3 DNA follows: TGTGCCAGCAGTAAACAGGGAAAGGGACAGCCCCAGCATTTT.

This clone was picked up one time. The rearrangement uses TRBV18 and TRBJ1-1; 7 nucleotides match TRBD1. Germline assignment: CDR1 KGHSH and CDR2 LQKENI. The V segment lost 2 bases and the J segment 4 bases; nucleotides outside the gene matches: 7. This CDR3 is built from 15 residues. CDR3 region: CASSPGPGGATEAFF. The CDR3 nucleotides are TGTGCCAGCTCACCAGGTCCAGGGGGGGCCACTGAAGCTTTCTTT.

This chain links TRBV6-1 with TRBJ1-1; a possible D gene is TRBD1 (6 bases). The CDR3 is 13 residues long. Germline V lookup: CDR1 MNHNS, CDR2 SASEGT. Trimming stripped 6 bases from V and 6 bases from J, with 14 bases between. The CDR3 protein is CASRGQPRAEAFF. The CDR3 bases are TGTGCCAGCAGAGGACAGCCCCGCGCTGAAGCTTTCTTT.

The DNA for the CDR3 is TGTGCCAGCAGCCGAAATCCCGGGACTAGCGTTGACTCCTACGAGCAGTACTTC. Its protein is CASSRNPGTSVDSYEQYF. The rearrangement joins TRBV9 to TRBJ2-7, with TRBD2 identical over 10 bases. The V and J ends lost 4 bases and 0 bases, in that order; junction bases with no gene match: 13. The CDR3 extends over 18 amino acids. CDR1 SGDLS and CDR2 YYNGEE come from the germline V gene.

The gene calls are TRBV18 and TRBJ1-1; D is unresolved. The germline CDR1 and CDR2 sequences are KGHSH and LQKENI. The CDR3 has 14 residues. Trimming took off 5 bases at V and 1 base at J, with 11 bases between the two ends. DNA of the CDR3: TGTGCCAGCTCATACAGTGTCCAGAACACTGAAGCTTTCTTT. Amino acid sequence: CASSYSVQNTEAFF.

This clone has more than one count but fewer than ten. The chain carries TRBV4-1 and TRBJ1-2; 7 bases are a match to TRBD1. The length of the CDR3 is 14 residues. Germline trimming cut 1 base from V and 5 bases from J; bases unmatched to any gene: 4. Germline V lookup: CDR1 MGHRA, CDR2 YSYEKL. The CDR3 spells CASSQVGQEYGYTF. DNA for the CDR3: TGCGCCAGCAGCCAAGTCGGACAGGAATATGGCTACACCTTC.

The rearrangement uses TRBV6-5 and TRBJ2-7; 9 bases map to TRBD1. J gave up 3 bases and V 1 base, and 4 bases lay outside the gene matches. This CDR3 has 15 amino acids. CDR1 and CDR2 (germline): MNHEY, SVGAGI. The CDR3 sequence: CASSYWGGQGYEQYF. CDR3 nucleotide sequence: TGTGCCAGCAGTTACTGGGGGGGACAGGGCTACGAGCAGTACTTC.

With respect to this clone: Other DNA sequences in this sample translate to the same CDR3. The chain couples TRBV5-1 to TRBJ2-5; possibly TRBD1 or TRBD2 for D (5 bases each). Germline V gene lookup returns CDR1 SGHRS and CDR2 YFSETQ. The CDR3 runs to 13 residues. V was shortened by 5 bases and J by 2 bases, with 10 bases between the two germline ends. The CDR3 nucleotides are TGCGCCAGCAGTCGGGACCAGCAAGAGACCCAGTACTTC. Translation: CASSRDQQETQYF.

The V and J genes are TRBV18 and TRBJ1-2; D is perhaps TRBD1 (6 bases). Germline V lookup: CDR1 KGHSH, CDR2 LQKENI. Trimming left V 4 bases short and J 8 bases short, with 14 bases between. The length of the CDR3 is 13 residues. CDR3 nucleotide sequence: TGTGCCAGCTCACAACAGGGTAAAGAGGGCTACACCTTC. Amino acid sequence: CASSQQGKEGYTF.

The chain couples TRBV5-6 to TRBJ2-5; no firm D call. Between the trimmed V and J ends, which lost 4 bases and 4 bases, there was a span of 11 bases. Germline CDR1 and CDR2: SGHDT and YYEEEE. The CDR3 contains 13 residues. The CDR3 DNA follows: TGTGCCAGCAGCCGTGCCCCTGGAGAGACCCAGTACTTC. It translates to CASSRAPGETQYF.

The rearrangement uses TRBV7-2 and TRBJ2-7, with TRBD1 identical over 7 bases. In germline, CDR1 is SGHTA, CDR2 FQGNSA. V was clipped by 5 bases and J by 1 base; unmatched bases: 8. CDR3 length: 15 amino acids. The CDR3 reads CASSNRQGGSYEQYF. In DNA form, the CDR3 reads TGTGCCAGCAGCAACCGACAGGGTGGGTCCTACGAGCAGTACTTC.

J is TRBJ1-2 and V is TRBV28, with D possibly matching TRBD1 (6 bases). V gave up 3 bases and J gave up 3 bases, with 14 bases separating them. The CDR3 is 15 amino acids. CDR1 and CDR2 from the germline V gene are MDHEN and SYDVKM. CDR3 amino acids: CASSFTGTHYYGYTF. CDR3 DNA sequence: TGTGCCAGCAGTTTTACCGGGACACACTACTATGGCTACACCTTC.

The chain combines TRBV5-5 with TRBJ1-2; D is ambiguous. In germline, CDR1 is SGHKS, CDR2 YYEKEE (reference sequence). CDR3 length: 14 amino acids. The V and J ends lost 0 bases and 3 bases respectively, with 9 bases between them. The CDR3 region is CASSLGHPDYGYTF. CDR3 in DNA: TGTGCCAGCAGCTTGGGGCATCCTGACTATGGCTACACCTTC.